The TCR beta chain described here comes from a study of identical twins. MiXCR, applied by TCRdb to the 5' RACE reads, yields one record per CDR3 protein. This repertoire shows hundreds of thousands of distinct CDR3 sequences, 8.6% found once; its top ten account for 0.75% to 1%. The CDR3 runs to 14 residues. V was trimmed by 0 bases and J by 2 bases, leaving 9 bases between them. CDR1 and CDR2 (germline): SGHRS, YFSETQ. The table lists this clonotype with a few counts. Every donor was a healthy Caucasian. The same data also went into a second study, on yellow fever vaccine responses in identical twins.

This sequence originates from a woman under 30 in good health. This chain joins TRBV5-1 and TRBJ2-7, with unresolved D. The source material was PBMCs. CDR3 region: CASSLEAVTYEQYF. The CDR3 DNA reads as TGCGCCAGCAGCTTGGAGGCAGTTACCTACGAGCAGTACTTC.